What follows are 9 T cell receptor beta chains derived from one specimen sequenced in a study of cytomegalovirus exposure and HLA in healthy donors. PCR was performed using 60 Vbeta and 13 Jbeta primers. The data were produced by immunoSEQ multiplex PCR, yet TCRdb's version contains in-frame clones alone and is incomplete. The sample gives 140,000 to 150,000 clones, roughly 80% of which show up once; 3% is in the top ten. The specimen sequenced was PBMCs. The receptor set was obtained from a man aged 40-49 years in good health and CMV-seropositive.

This chain uses TRBV28 with TRBJ1-5; 10 nucleotides match TRBD1. This CDR3 has 15 amino acids. In germline, CDR1 is MDHEN, CDR2 SYDVKM. V was pared by 5 bases and J by 5 bases, with 6 bases of the junction left unmatched. This CDR3 reads CASSAGTGVHQPQHF. Written as DNA, the CDR3 is TGTGCCAGCAGTGCAGGGACAGGGGTTCATCAGCCCCAGCATTTT. Drawing the rest from reference TRBV28 and TRBJ1-5, the complete variable domain is DVKVTQSSRYLVKRTGEKVFLECVQDMDHENMFWYRQDPGLGLRLIYFSYDVKMKEKGDIPEGYSVSREKKERFSLILESASTNQTSMYLCASSAGTGVHQPQHFGDGTRLSIL.

The chain combines TRBV6-6 with TRBJ1-2; D is possibly TRBD1 (6 bases). The V end was cut by 7 bases, the J end by 6 bases, with 18 bases between. The CDR3 covers 14 residues. Germline-derived CDR1 and CDR2 are MNHNY and SVGAGI (reference sequence). CDR3 protein: CASNIRSGVDGYTF. CDR3 DNA sequence: TGTGCCAGCAACATTAGGTCAGGGGTGGATGGCTACACCTTC.

The chain carries TRBV11-1 and TRBJ1-4, with 9 bases identical to TRBD1. The CDR3 extends over 15 amino acids. V lost 3 bases, J lost 5 bases, and 4 bases stayed unmatched. Germline V lookup: CDR1 SGHAT, CDR2 FQDESV (reference sequence). As DNA, the CDR3 is TGTGCCAGCAGCTTCCACGGGACAGGGAATGAAAAACTGTTTTTT. Translated: CASSFHGTGNEKLFF. The whole variable domain, remainder taken from reference TRBV11-1 and TRBJ1-4, is EAEVAQSPRYKITEKSQAVAFWCDPISGHATLYWYRQILGQGPELLVQFQDESVVDDSQLPKDRFSAERLKGVDSTLKIQPAELGDSAMYLCASSFHGTGNEKLFFGSGTQLSVL.

This clone has a handful of counts. The CDR3 spells CASSQAGGAGNVETQYF. The CDR3, as DNA: TGTGCCAGCAGCCAAGCCGGAGGGGCGGGGAATGTAGAGACCCAGTACTTC. The V gene is TRBV4-2, the J gene TRBJ2-5; D perhaps matches TRBD2 (6 bases). The CDR3 is 17 amino acids. Germline lookup yields CDR1 LGHNA and CDR2 YNFKEQ. V gave up 1 base and J gave up 4 bases, with 19 bases separating them.

This clone was picked up one time. The chain is built from TRBV2 and TRBJ1-5, with D possibly being TRBD1 (6 bases). The V gene's germline CDR1 is SNHLY and CDR2 FYNNEI. The CDR3 loop spans 15 amino acids. V was pared by 3 bases and J by 3 bases, with 12 bases between. DNA of the CDR3: TGTGCCAGCAGTGATAAGGACAGCCCCAATCAGCCCCAGCATTTT. This translates into CASSDKDSPNQPQHF.

The genes are TRBV5-6 and TRBJ1-1; D remains unclear. Germline V gene lookup returns CDR1 SGHDT and CDR2 YYEEEE. V was clipped by 4 bases and J by 6 bases, with 13 bases between them. The length of the CDR3 is 13 residues. CDR3 residues: CASSPDQRAEAFF. Here the CDR3 DNA reads TGTGCCAGCAGCCCGGACCAGAGGGCTGAAGCTTTCTTT.

The chain couples TRBV29-1 to TRBJ1-1; 9 bases line up with TRBD1. Germline V gives CDR1 SQVTM, CDR2 ANQGSEA. CDR3 length: 13 residues. Trimming cost V 5 bases and J 1 base; bases outside gene matches: 2. CDR3 sequence (DNA): TGCAGCGTTCCGGGACAGGGGAACACTGAAGCTTTCTTT. Residues: CSVPGQGNTEAFF. Full variable domain (outside the CDR3, taken from reference TRBV29-1 and TRBJ1-1): SAVISQKPSRDICQRGTSLTIQCQVDSQVTMMFWYRQQPGQSLTLIATANQGSEATYESGFVIDKFPISRPNLTFSTLTVSNMSPEDSSIYLCSVPGQGNTEAFFGQGTRLTVV.

The chain uses TRBV7-2 and TRBJ2-5, with 15 positions matching TRBD2. J gave up 5 bases and V 3 bases, and 7 bases lay outside the gene matches. CDR3 length equals 17 residues. Germline V CDR1 and CDR2: SGHTA, FQGNSA. DNA for the CDR3: TGTGCCAGCAGCTTTAGAGGACTAGCGGGGGGGGCGGAGACCCAGTACTTC. Translation: CASSFRGLAGGAETQYF.

The chain has TRBV7-2 and TRBJ1-2, with D tentatively TRBD1 (6 bases). This CDR3 spans 13 amino acids. Trimming took off 5 bases at V and 7 bases at J, with 14 bases between the two ends. The germline gives CDR1 SGHTA, CDR2 FQGNSA. Here the CDR3 DNA reads TGTGCCAGCAGCAGTCCGGGGGGCGGTGGCTACACCTTC. This codes for CASSSPGGGGYTF.